A selection of T cell receptor beta chains follows, all from one sample in a study of blood T cell repertoires in COVID-19. Data came from immunoSEQ multiplex PCR; TCRdb stores just in-frame clones and leaves some out. This table has about 400,000 clones, roughly 90% appearing once. Specimen: PBMCs or T cells enriched from blood (not recorded which). Receptors originate from a woman under 40 who had recovered from COVID-19. Each CDR3 is given with its conserved first and last residue. The order of the fields is J gene, clone size, V gene, D gene, CDR3 protein, CDR3 DNA. D genes are given only for firm matches. Clone size appears in some rows only: once, few, many, or a class for an expanded clone.

TRBJ2-2	few	TRBV5-1	.	CASSLNMPSTGELFF	TGCGCCAGCAGCTTGAACATGCCGTCCACCGGGGAGCTGTTTTTT
TRBJ2-5	.	TRBV7-3	.	CASSSGAVETQYF	TGTGCCAGCAGCTCCGGCGCGGTAGAGACCCAGTACTTC
TRBJ1-4	.	TRBV5-1	TRBD1	CASRGTGDYPNEKLFF	TGCGCCAGCAGAGGGACAGGCGATTACCCCAATGAAAAACTGTTTTTT
TRBJ1-2	once	TRBV5-1	TRBD1	CASSLGQGALEGYTF	TGCGCCAGCAGCCTGGGACAGGGGGCTTTAGAAGGCTACACCTTC
TRBJ1-1	.	TRBV20-1	.	CSASRGGTEAFF	TGCAGTGCTAGTCGGGGGGGAACTGAAGCTTTCTTT
TRBJ2-7	.	TRBV27	.	CASSLSSSLYEQYF	TGTGCCAGCAGTTTATCGTCTAGCCTCTACGAGCAGTACTTC
TRBJ1-1	.	TRBV7-8	.	CASSSQGRTEAFF	TGTGCCAGCAGCTCTCAGGGTCGTACTGAAGCTTTCTTT
TRBJ1-3	.	TRBV7-9	.	CASSFWQGIGNTIYF	TGTGCCAGCAGCTTTTGGCAGGGGATTGGAAACACCATATATTTT
TRBJ1-2	.	TRBV7-9	.	CASSETGGYGYTF	TGTGCCAGCAGCGAGACAGGAGGTTATGGCTACACCTTC
TRBJ1-1	.	TRBV7-6	.	CASSPETSFKNTEAFF	TGTGCCAGCAGCCCCGAAACTTCATTTAAGAACACTGAAGCTTTCTTT
TRBJ2-6	.	TRBV4-2	TRBD1	CASSQDRQGPSGANVLTF	TGTGCCAGCAGCCAAGATAGACAGGGTCCCTCTGGGGCCAACGTCCTGACTTTC
TRBJ2-3	.	TRBV24-1	.	CATSEGGFFNTDTQYF	TGTGCCACCAGTGAGGGAGGATTCTTTAACACAGATACGCAGTATTTT
TRBJ2-3	.	TRBV4-3	.	CASSRGGSSTDTQYF	TGCGCCAGCAGCCGCGGGGGCTCTAGCACAGATACGCAGTATTTT
TRBJ2-3	.	TRBV15	.	CATSTGQGSGTDTQYF	TGTGCCACCAGCACCGGTCAGGGGTCCGGCACAGATACGCAGTATTTT
TRBJ1-3	.	TRBV9	.	CASSVTASGNTIYF	TGTGCCAGCAGCGTTACAGCATCTGGAAACACCATATATTTT
TRBJ1-2	.	TRBV6-5	TRBD1	CASSRRDSYYGYTF	TGTGCCAGCAGCCGCCGGGACAGCTACTATGGCTACACCTTC
TRBJ2-2	.	TRBV5-1	TRBD2	CASSLELAETGELFF	TGCGCCAGCAGCTTGGAGCTAGCGGAGACCGGGGAGCTGTTTTTT
TRBJ1-2	.	TRBV7-9	TRBD1	CASVLTGAGYTF	TGTGCCAGCGTACTGACAGGGGCTGGCTACACCTTC
TRBJ1-2	.	TRBV19	TRBD1	CASSGETGNYGYTF	TGTGCCAGTAGTGGCGAGACAGGGAACTATGGCTACACCTTC
TRBJ1-5	.	TRBV9	TRBD1	CASSTGGGQPQHF	TGTGCCAGCAGTACAGGGGGTGGGCAGCCCCAGCATTTT
TRBJ2-5	.	TRBV5-4	.	CASSLKAKETQYF	TGTGCCAGCAGCTTGAAAGCAAAAGAGACCCAGTACTTC
TRBJ2-2	.	TRBV19	.	CASSSRTDVTGELFF	TGTGCCAGTAGCTCGCGGACAGACGTCACCGGGGAGCTGTTTTTT
TRBJ1-6	.	TRBV9	.	CASSVGGDAPLHF	TGTGCCAGCAGCGTAGGCGGGGACGCACCCCTCCACTTT
TRBJ2-1	.	TRBV24-1	TRBD1	CATSGTASYNEQFF	TGTGCCACCTCGGGGACAGCTTCCTACAATGAGCAGTTCTTC
TRBJ2-5	.	TRBV28	.	CASSLAGEQETQYF	TGTGCCAGCAGTTTAGCGGGTGAGCAAGAGACCCAGTACTTC
TRBJ2-7	.	TRBV5-1	.	CASSLTTGSGQYF	TGCGCCAGCAGCTTGACGACAGGCTCGGGGCAGTACTTC
TRBJ1-2	.	TRBV29-1	TRBD1	CSVGRQGVGYTF	TGCAGCGTTGGAAGGCAGGGGGTTGGCTACACCTTC
TRBJ1-2	.	TRBV19	TRBD1	CASSPGQGGGYTF	TGTGCCAGTAGTCCGGGACAGGGAGGTGGCTACACCTTC
TRBJ2-3	.	TRBV2	TRBD2	CASSLSAGARTDTQYF	TGTGCCAGCAGTTTGAGCGCGGGAGCCCGTACAGATACGCAGTATTTT
TRBJ2-6	.	TRBV30	.	CACRWFSSGANVLTF	TGTGCCTGCAGGTGGTTTAGCTCTGGGGCCAACGTCCTGACTTTC
TRBJ1-1	.	TRBV2	.	CASSPTAGTLGAFF	TGTGCCAGCAGTCCAACGGCGGGGACCCTGGGCGCTTTCTTT
TRBJ1-6	.	TRBV28	.	CASSSMGKINSPLHF	TGTGCCAGCAGTTCCATGGGCAAGATAAATTCACCCCTCCACTTT
TRBJ2-7	.	TRBV2	.	CASSPDRGEQYF	TGTGCCAGCAGTCCGGACAGAGGCGAGCAGTACTTC
TRBJ1-1	few	TRBV2	.	CASSEGGNWEAFF	TGTGCCAGCAGTGAGGGAGGGAACTGGGAAGCTTTCTTT
TRBJ2-7	.	TRBV5-1	.	CASSLAPSYEQYF	TGCGCCAGCAGCTTGGCCCCGTCCTACGAGCAGTACTTC
TRBJ1-1	.	TRBV19	.	CASSTDSGVGTEAFF	TGTGCCAGTAGTACTGATTCAGGGGTCGGCACTGAAGCTTTCTTT
TRBJ2-2	.	TRBV6-5	.	CASSQEQGGELFF	TGTGCCAGCAGCCAAGAACAGGGCGGGGAGCTGTTTTTT
TRBJ2-7	.	TRBV5-1	.	CASSFLEGRGSYEQYF	TGCGCCAGCAGCTTTTTGGAGGGGCGCGGCTCCTACGAGCAGTACTTC
TRBJ1-2	once	TRBV3-1/TRBV3-2	TRBD1	CASSQEDRANGYTF	TGTGCCAGCAGCCAAGAGGACAGGGCGAATGGCTACACCTTC
TRBJ1-1	once	TRBV29-1	TRBD1	CSVVETGGGTEAFF	TGCAGCGTTGTTGAGACAGGGGGCGGGACTGAAGCTTTCTTT
TRBJ1-1	.	TRBV7-8	.	CASSPRQTNTEAFF	TGTGCCAGCAGTCCCCGACAGACCAACACTGAAGCTTTCTTT
TRBJ1-6	.	TRBV9	.	CASGKSTGYNSPLHF	TGTGCCAGCGGAAAATCTACAGGCTATAATTCACCCCTCCACTTT
TRBJ1-1	.	TRBV28	.	CASSLETVSAEAFF	TGTGCCAGCAGTTTGGAGACGGTTAGCGCTGAAGCTTTCTTT
TRBJ1-2	once	TRBV6-1	.	CASSEGQVGYGYTF	TGTGCCAGCAGTGAAGGCCAGGTGGGCTATGGCTACACCTTC
TRBJ2-7	.	TRBV7-8	.	CASSFPRGNSYEQYF	TGTGCCAGCAGCTTTCCTAGGGGTAACTCCTACGAGCAGTACTTC
TRBJ1-1	few	TRBV27	TRBD1	CASNRDRNLNTEAFF	TGTGCCAGCAACCGGGACAGAAATTTGAACACTGAAGCTTTCTTT
TRBJ2-7	.	TRBV6-1	TRBD1	CASSSQTGPYEQYF	TGTGCCAGCAGTTCCCAGACAGGGCCCTACGAGCAGTACTTC
TRBJ2-7	once	TRBV6-1	.	CASSDIYEQYF	TGTGCCAGCAGTGATATTTACGAGCAGTACTTC
TRBJ2-7	once	TRBV4-1	TRBD1	CASSQGGPGDSSSYEQYF	TGCGCCAGCAGCCAAGGGGGCCCTGGGGACAGCAGCTCCTACGAGCAGTACTTC
TRBJ2-1	.	TRBV5-1	.	CASSFGRASANEQFF	TGCGCCAGCAGCTTCGGCAGGGCGTCGGCCAATGAGCAGTTCTTC
TRBJ2-5	few	TRBV20-1	.	CSASPKETQYF	TGCAGTGCTAGCCCAAAAGAGACCCAGTACTTC
TRBJ1-4	.	TRBV6-5	.	CASSLGGPSEKLFF	TGTGCCAGCAGCCTAGGCGGCCCCTCTGAAAAACTGTTTTTT